This TCR beta chain was observed in a study of blood T cell repertoires in COVID-19. The overall study: Acute and convalescent COVID-19 specimens originated in the United States, Italy and Spain. Nucleic acid was either cDNA or gDNA, and it came from T cells, B-cell-depleted T cells, or PBMCs.

Trimming cost V 7 bases and J 0 bases, with 10 bases left between them. This CDR3 contains 13 residues. CDR1 is GTSNPN, CDR2 SVGIG, per germline (reference sequence). Authors' methods: For nucleated cells, counts were estimated from reference gene primer amplification. Data came from immunoSEQ multiplex PCR; TCRdb stores just in-frame clones and leaves some out. V and J calls and clone size follow that table, whereas D and trimming were derived from the DNA. The sample includes some 130,000 clones, 70% to 80% of them seen just once. The source of this sequence is a man aged 55 to 70 with acute or convalescent COVID-19. This chain connects TRBV30 to TRBJ2-1, with D possibly being TRBD2 (6 bases). The source material was peripheral blood. This chain's CDR3 is CASPGSSYNEQFF. CDR3 sequence (DNA): TGTGCCTCGCCCGGGAGCTCCTACAATGAGCAGTTCTTC.